These 13 T cell receptor beta chains were all obtained from the same sample, sequenced in a study of blood T cell repertoires in COVID-19. Using immunoSEQ multiplex PCR, the repertoire was profiled, and TCRdb retains in-frame clones only, with some absent. The sample has roughly 220,000 clones; roughly 84% are singletons. Source material: peripheral blood. The receptor source for this set is a woman in her thirties or forties who had recovered from COVID-19.

The chain recombines TRBV9 with TRBJ2-5, with D tentatively TRBD2 (5 bases). There are 15 residues in the CDR3. V was clipped by 6 bases and J by 0 bases, with 15 bases between them. Germline values: CDR1 SGDLS, CDR2 YYNGEE. CDR3 DNA: TGTGCCAGCACCGAGGTCGCGGGTAACCAAGAGACCCAGTACTTC. Its translation is CASTEVAGNQETQYF.

CDR3 protein: CASKEQGLPPLHF. Here the CDR3 DNA reads TGTGCCAGCAAAGAACAGGGTTTGCCACCCCTCCACTTT. The chain combines TRBV12-3 or TRBV12-4 with TRBJ1-6; perhaps TRBD1 as D (6 bases). The V and J ends lost 7 bases and 11 bases respectively, with 15 bases between them. The CDR3 extends over 13 amino acids.

The J gene is TRBJ1-1, the V gene TRBV19; 7 nucleotides align to TRBD1. V gave up 5 bases and J gave up 0 bases; unmatched junction bases: 9. Germline CDR1 and CDR2: LNHDA and SQIVND (reference sequence). The CDR3 extends over 16 amino acids. CDR3 sequence: CASSAWTGRMNTEAFF. The CDR3 DNA reads as TGTGCCAGTAGTGCGTGGACAGGTCGTATGAACACTGAAGCTTTCTTT.

The chain has TRBV4-1 and TRBJ2-2, with 8 bases aligning to TRBD1. From germline, CDR1 is MGHRA and CDR2 YSYEKL. V shed 4 bases and J 7 bases; nucleotides not matched to a gene: 5. The CDR3 sequence is 14 residues long. The CDR3 is CASSPGQGVGELFF. CDR3 in DNA: TGCGCCAGCAGCCCCGGACAGGGTGTCGGGGAGCTGTTTTTT.

The rearrangement joins TRBV27 to TRBJ1-2, with TRBD1 matching over 11 bases. Germline V lookup: CDR1 MNHEY, CDR2 SMNVEV (reference sequence). The CDR3 spans 16 residues. Trimming removed 5 bases from V and 6 bases from J; junction bases left unmatched: 11. CDR3 DNA sequence: TGTGCCAGCAGTCCGCTGTGGACAGGGGGCTTCGATGGCTACACCTTC. Protein: CASSPLWTGGFDGYTF.

This clone was seen only once. The rearrangement uses TRBV28 and TRBJ2-7; D not certain. Deletions cut 6 bases from V and 1 base from J, with 10 bases between. The CDR3 has 13 amino acids. CDR1 MDHEN and CDR2 SYDVKM come from the germline V gene. The CDR3 protein is CASRRLTSYEQYF. For the CDR3, the DNA is TGTGCCAGCAGACGCCTCACTTCCTACGAGCAGTACTTC.

The chain carries TRBV12-3 or TRBV12-4 and TRBJ2-5; no clear D gene. This CDR3 contains 13 residues. Deletions cut 4 bases from V and 4 bases from J, with 10 bases between. CDR3 DNA sequence: TGTGCCAGCAGTTCTTACGGTAGAGAGACCCAGTACTTC. As protein: CASSSYGRETQYF.

This chain joins TRBV5-5 and TRBJ2-5; TRBD2 matches 8 bases. With V trimmed by 4 bases and J by 2 bases, 10 bases remained unmatched. The germline gives CDR1 SGHKS, CDR2 YYEKEE (reference sequence). This CDR3 has 16 residues. CDR3 loop: CASSLGQTSEQETQYF. The CDR3 DNA reads as TGTGCCAGCAGCCTCGGACAGACTAGCGAACAAGAGACCCAGTACTTC.

This chain links TRBV28 with TRBJ1-2, with 9 positions matching TRBD1. V gave up 7 bases and J gave up 1 base; unmatched junction bases: 7. Germline CDR1 is MDHEN and CDR2 is SYDVKM. The CDR3 is made up of 15 amino acids. The CDR3 DNA sequence: TGTGCCAGCAAACAGGGGGCCCCCGATAACTATGGCTACACCTTC. Encoded protein: CASKQGAPDNYGYTF.

This chain uses TRBV3-1 (or the pseudogene TRBV3-2) with TRBJ1-2; D call uncertain. CDR3 length equals 15 residues. Germline V gives CDR1 LGHDT, CDR2 YNNKEL (reference sequence). Trimming cost V 1 base and J 0 bases, with 9 bases left between them. The CDR3 is CASSQVSGTNYGYTF. CDR3 DNA sequence: TGTGCCAGCAGCCAAGTATCCGGGACTAACTATGGCTACACCTTC.

The chain carries TRBV6-5 and TRBJ2-7; D is undetermined. The CDR3 has 15 residues. Germline CDR1 is MNHEY and CDR2 is SVGAGI. With 6 bases removed from V and 1 base from J, the gap between germline ends came to 16 bases. The CDR3 bases are TGTGCCAGCAGCCCACAGATATCAGTATCCTACGAGCAGTACTTC. Its translation is CASSPQISVSYEQYF.

The V and J genes are TRBV11-3 and TRBJ2-3; D remains unclear. This CDR3 contains 14 residues. V was shortened by 5 bases and J by 1 base, with 10 bases between the two germline ends. Germline V gene lookup returns CDR1 SGHNT and CDR2 YENEEA. The CDR3 DNA reads as TGTGCCAGCAGCCCACACCGGGGCACAGATACGCAGTATTTT. It encodes CASSPHRGTDTQYF.

This clone was seen more than once but under ten times. DNA for the CDR3: TGTGCCAGCGGGACAGGGGCGGGTAATGAGCAGTTCTTC. It encodes CASGTGAGNEQFF. The chain links TRBV14 to TRBJ2-1, with TRBD1 matching 10 bases. V lost 8 bases, J lost 7 bases, and 5 bases stayed unmatched. Germline V gives CDR1 SGHDN, CDR2 FVKESK. CDR3 length: 13 amino acids.